Following are 9 T cell receptor beta chains from one sample sequenced in a study of OX40 agonist ivuxolimab in advanced cancers. Here immunoSEQ multiplex PCR was the method, and the copy in TCRdb shows in-frame clones only, minus some. The table has tens of thousands of clones, roughly 94% seen once. Sequencing was performed on CD4+ or CD8+ T cells sorted from blood, taken in a trial of the OX40 agonist ivuxolimab. The receptor source for this set is an adult with an advanced solid tumor such as melanoma, head and neck, liver or kidney cancer.

This clone occurred a few times. This chain joins TRBV6-5 and TRBJ2-7, with TRBD1 as a possible D gene (5 bases). The CDR3 sequence is 15 residues long. Trimming cost V 2 bases and J 0 bases, with 11 bases left between them. Germline CDR1 is MNHEY and CDR2 is SVGAGI. CDR3 in DNA: TGTGCCAGCAGTTACGACAGTAAAAGCTCCTACGAGCAGTACTTC. It yields the protein CASSYDSKSSYEQYF.

V is TRBV9 and J is TRBJ2-2, with TRBD2 matching 7 bases. V gave up 3 bases and J gave up 7 bases; unmatched junction bases: 3. The CDR3 has 13 residues. CDR1 is SGDLS and CDR2 is YYNGEE in the germline V gene. The CDR3 DNA reads as TGTGCCAGCAGCGGCGGGAGTGGCGGGGAGCTGTTTTTT. Translated, it gives CASSGGSGGELFF.

The chain is built from TRBV19 and TRBJ1-1; possibly TRBD1 for D (5 bases). The germline CDR1 and CDR2 sequences are LNHDA and SQIVND (reference sequence). V lost 7 bases and J 4 bases, leaving 10 bases between the germline ends. CDR3 length equals 12 residues. As DNA, the CDR3 is TGTGCCAGTATAGGGGTAGGCACTGAAGCTTTCTTT. Residues: CASIGVGTEAFF.

The chain uses TRBV7-9 and TRBJ2-5; no definite D call. CDR3 length: 13 amino acids. Trimming shortened V by 2 bases and J by 5 bases, and 9 bases separated the two germline ends. CDR1 SEHNR and CDR2 FQNEAQ come from the germline V gene (reference sequence). CDR3 amino acids: CASSLLGMETQYF. The CDR3 region has the DNA TGTGCCAGCAGCTTATTAGGGATGGAGACCCAGTACTTC.

The rearrangement joins TRBV13 to TRBJ2-5; 9 bases map to TRBD1. The CDR3 has 15 amino acids. Germline values: CDR1 PRHDT, CDR2 FYEKMQ (reference sequence). V lost 4 bases to trimming and J lost 5 bases; unmatched junction nucleotides: 8. The CDR3 DNA is TGTGCCAGCAGCTCGGGGGACAGGGTGGGGGAGACCCAGTACTTC. It specifies CASSSGDRVGETQYF.

This clone was recorded only once. This sequence joins TRBV30 and TRBJ2-2; 13 nucleotides match TRBD2. Germline V gives CDR1 GTSNPN, CDR2 SVGIG (reference sequence). Unmatched junction bases numbered 4, after V lost 2 bases and J lost 7 bases. This CDR3 contains 15 residues. Written as DNA, the CDR3 is TGTGCCTGGAGTAGGACTAGCGGGAGTTTCGGGGAGCTGTTTTTT. Amino acid sequence: CAWSRTSGSFGELFF.

The chain has TRBV19 and TRBJ2-5, with no clear D. Trimming took 5 bases from V and 1 from J, leaving 8 bases between them. CDR3 length: 13 amino acids. Germline CDR1 and CDR2: LNHDA and SQIVND (reference sequence). The CDR3, as DNA: TGTGCCAGTAGTTATTCTGGCCAAGAGACCCAGTACTTC. Amino acids: CASSYSGQETQYF.

The chain joins TRBV6-5 to TRBJ1-1, with a weak D call TRBD1 (6 bases). Germline V lookup: CDR1 MNHEY, CDR2 SVGAGI. Trimming took off 5 bases at V and 4 bases at J, with 14 bases between the two ends. The CDR3 covers 14 residues. CDR3 residues: CASSRSGTTTEAFF. Written as DNA, the CDR3 is TGTGCCAGCAGTCGATCCGGGACAACCACTGAAGCTTTCTTT.

The rearrangement joins TRBV30 to TRBJ2-3; the D gene is possibly TRBD2 (5 bases). The CDR3 sequence is 14 residues long. Trimming left V 1 base short and J 1 base short, with 9 bases between. Per the germline V gene, CDR1 is GTSNPN and CDR2 is SVGIG (reference sequence). CDR3 DNA sequence: TGTGCCTGGAGTGAACGGGGAGGCACAGATACGCAGTATTTT. Its protein product is CAWSERGGTDTQYF.